These 18 T cell receptor beta chains were all obtained from the same sample, sequenced in a study of cytomegalovirus exposure and HLA in healthy donors. PCR involved 60 Vbeta and 13 Jbeta primers. Profiled with immunoSEQ multiplex PCR; TCRdb holds only in-frame clones, not every one. Listed are about 99,000 clones; around 3.5% falls within the top ten. The sequencing sample was made of PBMCs. All receptors derive from a man aged 35-49 years in good health and CMV-seronegative.

V gene TRBV28 combines with J gene TRBJ2-3; D may be TRBD1 (6 bases). The CDR3 contains 14 residues. Trimming pared 6 bases from V and 4 bases from J, leaving 14 bases between. Germline V gives CDR1 MDHEN, CDR2 SYDVKM. The CDR3 DNA follows: TGTGCCAGCAGGATACAGGGATCCGCAGATACGCAGTATTTT. It translates to CASRIQGSADTQYF.

The chain joins TRBV2 to TRBJ1-1, with a tentative D call TRBD1 (5 bases). CDR3 length: 12 amino acids. Trimming took 1 base from V and 5 from J, leaving 5 bases between them. Germline-derived CDR1 and CDR2 are SNHLY and FYNNEI. The CDR3, as DNA: TGTGCCAGCAGTGAAGAGGGGACTGAAGCTTTCTTT. This encodes CASSEEGTEAFF. Combining the CDR3 with reference TRBV2 and TRBJ1-1 gives the whole variable domain EPEVTQTPSHQVTQMGQEVILRCVPISNHLYFYWYRQILGQKVEFLVSFYNNEISEKSEIFDDQFSVERPDGSNFTLKIRSTKLEDSAMYFCASSEEGTEAFFGQGTRLTVV.

The chain employs TRBV6-1 and TRBJ2-3, with a tentative D call TRBD1 (5 bases). The germline CDR1 and CDR2 sequences are MNHNS and SASEGT. This CDR3 spans 16 amino acids. Trimming took off 1 base at V and 0 bases at J, with 11 bases between the two ends. CDR3 in amino acids: CASSEGGRPSTDTQYF. In DNA form, the CDR3 reads TGTGCCAGCAGTGAAGGGGGCAGACCTAGCACAGATACGCAGTATTTT.

The chain joins TRBV5-5 to TRBJ2-3; tentative D call: TRBD2 (6 bases). In germline, CDR1 is SGHKS, CDR2 YYEKEE (reference sequence). This CDR3 comprises 14 residues. Trimming stripped 3 bases from V and 2 bases from J, with 10 bases between. DNA for the CDR3: TGTGCCAGCAGCTCCCGGGACTTCACAGATACGCAGTATTTT. It specifies CASSSRDFTDTQYF.

The chain combines TRBV9 with TRBJ2-7; 10 bases are a match to TRBD2. The CDR3 loop spans 17 amino acids. J was trimmed by 4 bases and V by 2 bases; bases with no gene match: 12. Per germline, CDR1 SGDLS and CDR2 YYNGEE. CDR3 amino acids: CASSVSGKTSGQYEQYF. In nucleotides, the CDR3 is TGTGCCAGCAGCGTTTCCGGAAAGACTAGCGGGCAATACGAGCAGTACTTC.

Notes on this clone: Other DNA variants within this sample encode the same CDR3. CDR3: CASSYSVGGSTDTQYF. The CDR3 DNA follows: TGTGCCAGCAGTTACTCCGTGGGAGGGAGCACAGATACGCAGTATTTT. The rearrangement joins TRBV6-5 to TRBJ2-3; 7 nucleotides line up with TRBD2. Germline-derived CDR1 and CDR2 are MNHEY and SVGAGI. The CDR3 sequence is 16 residues long. V dropped 0 bases and J dropped 0; count of bases not matched to a gene: 3.

The chain links TRBV5-6 to TRBJ1-1; no clear D. With 4 bases removed from V and 5 bases from J, the gap between germline ends came to 15 bases. Per germline, CDR1 SGHDT and CDR2 YYEEEE. The CDR3 length is 14 residues. CDR3 region: CASSEVGRRTEAFF. The CDR3 nucleotides read TGTGCCAGCAGCGAAGTGGGGAGGAGGACTGAAGCTTTCTTT.

V usage is TRBV6-5 and J usage is TRBJ2-7, with 8 bases fitting TRBD2. The V gene end was trimmed by 2 bases and the J gene end by 2 bases; junction bases not matched to a gene: 2. The CDR3 runs to 14 residues. CDR1 MNHEY and CDR2 SVGAGI come from the germline V gene. The DNA for the CDR3 is TGTGCCAGCAGTTACAAAGCGGGAGCCTACGAGCAGTACTTC. It codes for CASSYKAGAYEQYF.

This chain links TRBV7-9 with TRBJ2-5; tentatively, D is TRBD1 (6 bases). Trimming stripped 5 bases from V and 4 bases from J, with 11 bases between. Germline-derived CDR1 and CDR2 are SEHNR and FQNEAQ (reference sequence). The CDR3 totals 13 residues. The CDR3 coding sequence is TGTGCCAGCAGCCAGACAGGTCGAGAGACCCAGTACTTC. It translates to CASSQTGRETQYF.

This chain joins TRBV2 and TRBJ1-6; TRBD1 might be the D (6 bases). V was cut by 1 base and J by 9 bases, with 13 bases left in between. CDR3 size: 15 residues. Germline values: CDR1 SNHLY, CDR2 FYNNEI. For the CDR3, the DNA is TGTGCCAGCAGTGAAGAGGGGGGCGGGGGTTCACCCCTCCACTTT. It is translated as CASSEEGGGGSPLHF.

The chain is built from TRBV7-9 and TRBJ2-7, with D perhaps matching TRBD2 (5 bases). Germline V gives CDR1 SEHNR, CDR2 FQNEAQ (reference sequence). Trimming left V 3 bases short and J 7 bases short, with 7 bases between. The CDR3 has 11 residues. The CDR3 reads CASSLGVEQYF. CDR3 bases: TGTGCCAGCAGCTTGGGAGTTGAGCAGTACTTC.

V usage is TRBV9 and J usage is TRBJ2-7; 13 nucleotides agree with TRBD2. This CDR3 is 17 amino acids long. Germline CDR1 reads SGDLS; CDR2 reads YYNGEE. Trimming at V came to 3 bases and at J to 1 base, leaving 7 bases not matched to a gene. Here the CDR3 DNA reads TGTGCCAGCAGCGCGACAGGACTAGCGGGAGTGTCCTACGAGCAGTACTTC. It specifies CASSATGLAGVSYEQYF.

V and J are TRBV7-9 and TRBJ2-2, with 7 bases that match TRBD1. Germline CDR1 and CDR2: SEHNR and FQNEAQ (reference sequence). The CDR3 runs 16 residues. Germline trimming cut 5 bases from V and 0 bases from J; bases unmatched to any gene: 6. The CDR3 region has the DNA TGTGCCAGCAGCCCCCGGACAGGATCGAACACCGGGGAGCTGTTTTTT. Its protein is CASSPRTGSNTGELFF.

This chain links TRBV10-1 with TRBJ2-3; the match to TRBD1 covers 7 bases. The germline gives CDR1 WNHNN, CDR2 SYGVQD (reference sequence). The CDR3 has 15 residues. The junction had 6 bases not matched to a gene; V was cut back by 3 bases and J by 3 bases. In DNA, the CDR3 is TGCGCCAGCAGTGAATGGCAGGGGGTAACAGATACGCAGTATTTT. This gives the protein CASSEWQGVTDTQYF.

The chain couples TRBV5-1 to TRBJ1-4, with 9 bases fitting TRBD1. V was clipped by 4 bases and J by 7 bases; unmatched bases: 5. Germline-derived CDR1 and CDR2 are SGHRS and YFSETQ. CDR3 size: 14 residues. CDR3: CASSIGTGSEKLFF. Here the CDR3 DNA reads TGCGCCAGCAGCATAGGGACAGGGTCTGAAAAACTGTTTTTT.

The J gene is TRBJ2-1, the V gene TRBV19, with 9 nucleotides matching TRBD2. The germline V gene encodes CDR1 LNHDA and CDR2 SQIVND (reference sequence). The CDR3 sequence is 13 residues long. V gave up 6 bases and J gave up 8 bases; unmatched junction bases: 5. In nucleotides, the CDR3 is TGTGCCAGTAGCTGGACTAGCGTCTATGAGCAGTTCTTC. This translates into CASSWTSVYEQFF.

J is TRBJ2-3 and V is TRBV4-3; D might be TRBD1 (6 bases). V lost 0 bases to trimming and J lost 0 bases, with 13 bases between them. CDR3 size: 17 residues. CDR1 and CDR2 (germline): LGHNA, YSLEER. The CDR3 reads CASSQDLWTASTDTQYF. In DNA form, the CDR3 reads TGCGCCAGCAGCCAAGATCTGTGGACAGCTAGCACAGATACGCAGTATTTT.

V usage is TRBV25-1 and J usage is TRBJ2-4; 14 bases align to TRBD2. The CDR3 has 18 amino acids. V lost 0 bases, J lost 16 bases, and 17 bases stayed unmatched. Looked up from germline, CDR1 is MGHDK and CDR2 is SYGVNS. CDR3 protein: CASSEYIPPPTSGRDRYF. The CDR3 DNA follows: TGTGCCAGCAGTGAATATATCCCCCCCCCGACTAGCGGGAGGGATAGATACTTC.